This entry concerns a single T cell receptor (beta chain). The sample comes from a study of CXCR3-negative and CXCR3-positive naive CD8 T cells. Preparation of TRB cDNA libraries relied on 5' RACE carrying UMI labels. TCRdb reworked the 5' RACE reads into one entry per CDR3 protein, no DNA. This sample's clone table lists 70,000 to 100,000 distinct CDR3 sequences. This CDR3 is 13 amino acids long. Germline V CDR1 and CDR2: ENHRY, SYGVKD. J is TRBJ2-5 and V is TRBV10-3. Sequencing input: naive CXCR3- CD8+ T cells from blood. Documented subset: CD45RO-CCR7+CD27+CD95- naive CD8+ T cells lacking CXCR3 (TNR3-). This TCR came from a human donor in good health. Some clones in this sample may be carry-over from other donors' samples. This chain's CDR3 is CAISAGFKETQYF.